The 14 T cell receptor beta chains below come from one sample, sequenced in a study of T cell responses to AZD1222 COVID-19 vaccine. The data were produced by immunoSEQ multiplex PCR, yet TCRdb's version contains in-frame clones alone and is incomplete. The table shows over 75,000 clones, with 70% to 90% occurring only once. The sample here was peripheral blood, taken 28 days after the second AZD1222 dose. These receptors were obtained from an adult who received the AZD1222 COVID-19 vaccine.

V and J are TRBV7-2 and TRBJ2-7; D uncertain. V was shortened by 3 bases and J by 4 bases, with 7 bases between the two germline ends. This CDR3 has 12 amino acids. Germline CDR1 reads SGHTA; CDR2 reads FQGNSA. The CDR3 reads CASSFPRYEQYF. The CDR3 DNA reads TGTGCCAGCAGCTTCCCACGGTACGAGCAGTACTTC.

Note on this clone: This CDR3 is also generated by other DNA sequences in the sample. J is TRBJ2-3 and V is TRBV6-2 or TRBV6-3; D is undetermined. V was shortened by 2 bases and J by 4 bases, with 1 base between the two germline ends. The germline gives CDR1 MNHEY, CDR2 SVGEGT. The CDR3 length is 11 residues. CDR3 sequence (DNA): TGTGCCAGCAGTTACCCAGATACGCAGTATTTT. It yields the protein CASSYPDTQYF.

V is TRBV28 and J is TRBJ2-1; D uncertain. The V end lost 2 bases, the J end lost 7 bases, and 9 bases lay between the germline ends. Germline V gene data show CDR1 as MDHEN and CDR2 as SYDVKM. CDR3 length equals 13 residues. The CDR3 loop reads CASSLPRRNEQFF. CDR3 in DNA: TGTGCCAGCAGTTTACCCCGGAGAAATGAGCAGTTCTTC.

V gene TRBV20-1 combines with J gene TRBJ2-3, with TRBD1 as a possible D gene (6 bases). Trimming removed 3 bases at V and 4 bases at J, with 14 bases between. This CDR3 comprises 14 residues. Germline values: CDR1 DFQATT, CDR2 SNEGSKA (reference sequence). The CDR3 sequence is CSASDSRGSDTQYF. The CDR3 nucleotides are TGCAGTGCTAGTGATTCCAGGGGCTCAGATACGCAGTATTTT.

The sample holds a few counts of this clone. The chain couples TRBV5-1 to TRBJ2-7; D call uncertain. Germline CDR1 reads SGHRS; CDR2 reads YFSETQ. This CDR3 has 14 amino acids. Trimming took off 2 bases at V and 0 bases at J, with 9 bases between the two ends. For the CDR3, the DNA is TGCGCCAGCAGCTTCGAGTCTAGCTCCTACGAGCAGTACTTC. Protein sequence: CASSFESSSYEQYF.

The chain recombines TRBV6-5 with TRBJ2-5; either TRBD1 or TRBD2 may fit D (5 bases each). Per the germline V gene, CDR1 is MNHEY and CDR2 is SVGAGI. The germline V and J ends were trimmed by 7 bases and 7 bases, with 16 bases remaining between them. This CDR3 is built from 13 residues. CDR3 nucleotides: TGTGCCAGCATTATGGACACCCGGGGGACCCAGTACTTC. Its translation: CASIMDTRGTQYF.

The rearrangement joins TRBV30 to TRBJ1-5, with TRBD1 identical over 10 bases. Trimming removed 3 bases from V and 2 bases from J; junction bases left unmatched: 7. The CDR3 extends over 16 amino acids. Germline V lookup: CDR1 GTSNPN, CDR2 SVGIG (reference sequence). CDR3 sequence: CAWSGDRGSGNQPQHF. The CDR3 DNA reads TGTGCCTGGAGCGGGGACAGGGGATCAGGCAATCAGCCCCAGCATTTT.

The chain joins TRBV6-2 or TRBV6-3 to TRBJ2-6; 8 nucleotides match TRBD2. The CDR3 extends over 18 amino acids. V shed 6 bases, J shed 4 bases, and the junction held 14 bases outside the gene matches. CDR1 and CDR2 (germline): MNHEY, SVGEGT. The DNA for the CDR3 is TGTGCCAGCAGCCCCGGGGTAGCGGGGTTTGAGGGGGCCAACGTCCTGACTTTC. It specifies CASSPGVAGFEGANVLTF.

The rearrangement links TRBV6-2 or TRBV6-3 to TRBJ2-3, with 7 bases aligning to TRBD1. V was pared by 0 bases and J by 5 bases, with 14 bases of the junction left unmatched. The CDR3 sequence is 18 residues long. Germline V CDR1 and CDR2: MNHEY, SVGEGT. CDR3 amino acids: CASSYSIWDSSRVDTQYF. The CDR3 DNA follows: TGTGCCAGCAGTTACTCGATTTGGGACAGCTCTCGAGTAGATACGCAGTATTTT.

CDR3: CASNTASQAQPQHF. The CDR3, as DNA: TGTGCCAGCAACACAGCCTCCCAGGCTCAGCCCCAGCATTTT. The V gene is TRBV2, the J gene TRBJ1-5; no definite D call. There are 14 residues in the CDR3. Germline assignment: CDR1 SNHLY and CDR2 FYNNEI. The ends were cut back, 7 bases at V and 6 bases at J, with 16 bases in the middle. The full variable domain, completed using reference TRBV2 and TRBJ1-5, is EPEVTQTPSHQVTQMGQEVILRCVPISNHLYFYWYRQILGQKVEFLVSFYNNEISEKSEIFDDQFSVERPDGSNFTLKIRSTKLEDSAMYFCASNTASQAQPQHFGDGTRLSIL.

The table lists this clone with a count of one. The CDR3 DNA reads as TGTGCCAGCAGCCAACAAGGTCCAGATACGCAGTATTTT. Its protein is CASSQQGPDTQYF. The V call is TRBV3-1 (or the pseudogene TRBV3-2), the J call TRBJ2-3, with D uncertain. Germline CDR1 LGHDT, CDR2 YNNKEL (reference sequence). CDR3 length: 13 amino acids. V gave up 2 bases and J gave up 4 bases, with 7 bases separating them.

The chain is built from TRBV11-2 and TRBJ2-4; D unclear. Between the trimmed V and J ends, which lost 0 bases and 6 bases, there was a span of 6 bases. This CDR3 spans 13 amino acids. CDR1 SGHAT and CDR2 FQNNGV come from the germline V gene. The CDR3 sequence: CASSLEDLNIQYF. The DNA for the CDR3 is TGTGCCAGCAGCTTAGAGGATCTAAACATTCAGTACTTC.

The V gene is TRBV27, the J gene TRBJ1-2, with 7 bases that match TRBD1. This CDR3 contains 14 residues. Losses at the gene ends were 5 bases for V and 6 bases for J; bases not matched to a gene: 9. CDR1 is MNHEY and CDR2 is SMNVEV in the germline V gene (reference sequence). In nucleotides, the CDR3 is TGTGCCAGCAGTGTAGACGGGACAGTTAATGGCTACACCTTC. Its translation: CASSVDGTVNGYTF.

The chain carries TRBV3-1 (or the pseudogene TRBV3-2) and TRBJ1-1, with D uncertain. This CDR3 spans 14 amino acids. The germline gives CDR1 LGHDT, CDR2 YNNKEL (reference sequence). The V and J ends lost 4 bases and 1 base respectively, with 10 bases between them. CDR3 nucleotide sequence: TGTGCCAGCAGCCTCCGACGGACGAACACTGAAGCTTTCTTT. Translating it yields CASSLRRTNTEAFF.